This T cell receptor (beta chain) derives from a study of blood T cell repertoires in COVID-19 (dated by TCRdb to 2020 to 2021). Regarding the study in general: Samples covering the acute and convalescent phases of COVID-19 were provided by collaborators in the United States, Italy and Spain. The material from the prospective study consisted of cDNA or gDNA derived from T cells, B-cell-depleted T cells, or PBMCs. Deeply sampled blood TCRbeta repertoires from subjects exposed to, actively infected with, or recovered from COVID-19 were included in the dataset. Nearly every sample came with metadata listing a de-identified subject ID, COVID-19 status, age in years and sex. Samples came from the ongoing ImmuneRACE study (first 160 participants) plus 1,254 subjects from 6 global collaborators. A freely available public database, intended as a resource for researchers studying the immune response to SARS-CoV-2, is where the repertoires were released. Where HLA class I and class II types were available, the types were taken from metadata supplied by the sample provider, not from assay-based typing. The paper's findings and limits, for the study overall: Clinical and demographic metadata were provided uncurated, with the amount varying by source and participant.

Whole blood was collected in K2EDTA tubes by collaborating institutions according to the institutions' own protocols. For TCRbeta analysis, collaborator samples were shipped as frozen whole blood, as isolated PBMCs, or as DNA extracted from either sample type. TCRbeta CDR3 regions were amplified from genomic DNA by means of the immunoSEQ Assay, a bias-controlled multiplex PCR. The paper's data handling went like this. Within the assay, amplification of reference gene primers was used to estimate how many nucleated cells each sample contained. Sequence reads were collapsed and filtered to measure the absolute abundance of every unique TCRbeta CDR3 rearrangement. For each sample, productive Simpson clonality was calculated by taking the square root of Simpson's diversity index across productive rearrangements. The table was pulled from immuneACCESS by TCRdb, which kept in-frame rearrangements only. Such tables lose some clones; where checked, under half of the loss comes from unresolved V genes, and the rest has no known cause. The V and J calls and the clone size are those of that table, but D and trimming were determined from the DNA. The sample table holds roughly 160,000 clones, of which around 86% were seen once. The top ten hold approximately 8% of the sample.

In regard to this clone: Its antigen remains unidentified. Base qualities are not at hand, and no much larger clone is one base apart.

The CDR3 numbers 15 residues from cysteine through phenylalanine. Of all the DNA, just the CDR3 is kept, 45 bases in frame from base 1. CDR1 and CDR2, looked up from the germline V gene, are SGHTA and FQGNSA. V is cut back by 1 base and J by 2 bases, with 5 bases in the junction unmatched. Specimen: peripheral blood. The chain joins TRBV7-2 to TRBJ2-7, and 7 junctional nucleotides match TRBD2. This sequence was found in a man in his sixties with acute or convalescent COVID-19. The DNA reads TGTGCCAGCAGCTTAGGTAGCGGGCCTACCTACGAGCAGTACTTC. The translation is CASSLGSGPTYEQYF.